The T cell receptor beta chain under discussion was sequenced for a study of OX40 agonist ivuxolimab in advanced cancers. Overall study: Patients were treated with ivuxolimab, an agonistic anti-OX40 (CD134) antibody. Study outcomes and limitations: On average, CD8+ T cells showed a greater number of expanded clones than CD4+. Low levels of normalized T-cell clonal expansion also appeared in some nonresponders. With doses of 0.1 to 3.0 mg/kg, CD4+ and CD8+ blood T cells had undergone clonal expansion by week 6.

As to this clone: Its specificity is not known.

Data came from immunoSEQ multiplex PCR; TCRdb stores just in-frame clones and leaves some out. Of tens of thousands of clones listed, around four fifths are singletons. The CDR3 loop spans 13 amino acids. Per the germline V gene, CDR1 is SGHDN and CDR2 is FVKESK. V shed 4 bases and J shed 10 bases, with 16 bases lying between them. The chain recombines TRBV14 with TRBJ1-1; possibly TRBD1 for D (5 bases). The sequencing here drew on CD4+ or CD8+ T cells sorted from blood, taken in a trial of the OX40 agonist ivuxolimab. The TCR was taken from an adult with an advanced solid tumor such as melanoma, head and neck, liver or kidney cancer. The CDR3, as DNA: TGTGCCAGCAGCCCAGAAGTGGGGACCGGAGCTTTCTTT. Encoded protein: CASSPEVGTGAFF.